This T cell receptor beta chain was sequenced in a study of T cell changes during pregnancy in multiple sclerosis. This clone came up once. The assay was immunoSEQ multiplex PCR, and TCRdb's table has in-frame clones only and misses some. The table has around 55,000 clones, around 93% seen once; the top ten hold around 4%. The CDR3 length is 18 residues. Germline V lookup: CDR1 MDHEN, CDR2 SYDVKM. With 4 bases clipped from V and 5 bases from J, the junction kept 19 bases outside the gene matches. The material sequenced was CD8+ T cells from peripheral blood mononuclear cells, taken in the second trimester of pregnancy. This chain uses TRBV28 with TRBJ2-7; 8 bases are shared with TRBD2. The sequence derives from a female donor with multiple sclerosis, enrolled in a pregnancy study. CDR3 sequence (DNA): TGTGCCAGCAGTTCCCAAGACGGCGGGAGGAGGTTCGGCCACGAGCAGTACTTC. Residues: CASSSQDGGRRFGHEQYF.